This TCR beta chain was captured in a study of blood T cell repertoires in COVID-19. Study summary: Whether acute or convalescent, the COVID-19 samples came from the United States, Italy and Spain. PBMCs, B-cell-depleted T cells, or T cells provided the cDNA or gDNA that made up the material.

Per the original methods: Using reference gene primer amplification, nucleated cell counts were estimated. Some clones are missing from TCRdb's copy, which holds only in-frame ones; the method was immunoSEQ multiplex PCR. Clone size and the V and J calls come from that table; the DNA yielded D and trimming. The repertoire has about 100,000 clones, 88% of them found once; the top ten carry approximately 5.3%. CDR3 length: 15 amino acids. V dropped 2 bases and J dropped 0 bases, with 8 bases sitting between them. Germline CDR1 MDHEN, CDR2 SYDVKM. This receptor was taken from a human donor in a cohort sampled during active COVID-19. The sample taken for sequencing was peripheral blood. The gene calls are TRBV28 and TRBJ2-1; D gene unclear. This CDR3 is CASSLMVSSYNEQFF. CDR3 coding DNA: TGTGCCAGCAGTTTAATGGTGAGCTCCTACAATGAGCAGTTCTTC.